A single sample gave rise to the 8 T cell receptor beta chains below, sequenced in a study of cytomegalovirus exposure and HLA in healthy donors. Sequencing used immunoSEQ multiplex PCR; TCRdb keeps in-frame clones, though not all of them. The sample shows about 250,000 clones, around nine tenths of them seen only once. Source material: PBMCs. These receptors came from a man between 18 and 35 years old in good health and CMV-seronegative.

This clone came up once. The chain links TRBV7-9 to TRBJ2-1; D perhaps matches TRBD2 (5 bases). CDR1 and CDR2 (germline): SEHNR, FQNEAQ (reference sequence). The CDR3 contains 15 residues. Trimming pared 1 base from V and 4 bases from J, leaving 11 bases between. The CDR3 spells CASSLDLDLYNEQFF. The CDR3 region has the DNA TGTGCCAGCAGCTTAGATCTGGACTTATACAATGAGCAGTTCTTC.

The DNA of the CDR3 is TGTGCCAGCAGTTTAGGGTGGGGCGCCGGGGAGCTGTTTTTT. Translation: CASSLGWGAGELFF. The J gene is TRBJ2-2, the V gene TRBV28; weak D call: TRBD1 (5 bases). The CDR3 contains 14 residues. Trimming shortened V by 2 bases and J by 6 bases, and 10 bases separated the two germline ends. From germline, CDR1 is MDHEN and CDR2 SYDVKM.

This sequence joins TRBV10-3 and TRBJ2-6; TRBD2 matches at 10 bases. J gave up 2 bases and V 8 bases, and 3 bases lay outside the gene matches. The CDR3 sequence is 15 residues long. Germline-derived CDR1 and CDR2 are ENHRY and SYGVKD. The CDR3 protein is CAISGTSAGANVLTF. For the CDR3, the DNA is TGTGCCATCTCCGGGACTAGCGCTGGGGCCAACGTCCTGACTTTC.

This chain joins TRBV6-5 and TRBJ1-4; 9 bases agree with TRBD1. The V and J ends lost 5 bases and 6 bases, in that order; junction bases with no gene match: 4. The CDR3 consists of 14 residues. Germline V lookup: CDR1 MNHEY, CDR2 SVGAGI. The CDR3 spells CASSNRGRYEKLFF. Here the CDR3 DNA reads TGTGCCAGCAGTAACAGGGGGCGCTATGAAAAACTGTTTTTT.

This clone was recorded once. Compared with germline, one end of the junction differs, possibly owing to a read error. V and J are TRBV9 and TRBJ2-7; 9 bases line up with TRBD1. CDR1 SGDLS and CDR2 YYNGEE come from the germline V gene. CDR3 length equals 15 residues. The CDR3 nucleotides are TGTGCCAGCAGCGTAGAGGACAGGGGAACGGGCTTGCTGTGCTTC. It encodes CASSVEDRGTGLLCF.

The V call is TRBV7-6, the J call TRBJ1-2; 7 bases are a match to TRBD1. CDR1 is SGHVS, CDR2 FNYEAQ, per germline. This CDR3 region has 13 residues. Germline trimming cut 5 bases from V and 2 bases from J; bases unmatched to any gene: 2. The CDR3 loop reads CASSPQGNYGYTF. CDR3 DNA: TGTGCCAGCAGCCCACAGGGGAACTATGGCTACACCTTC.

This clone has only one observation. The V and J genes are TRBV7-2 and TRBJ2-7; D ambiguous. Trimming took off 5 bases at V and 5 bases at J, with 7 bases between the two ends. This CDR3 spans 11 amino acids. CDR1 and CDR2 from the germline V gene are SGHTA and FQGNSA. The CDR3 here is CASSPFDEQYF. The CDR3 DNA reads TGTGCCAGCAGCCCGTTCGACGAGCAGTACTTC.

V gene TRBV5-1 combines with J gene TRBJ2-2, with 7 bases fitting TRBD1. This CDR3 is built from 15 residues. V was clipped by 0 bases and J by 3 bases; unmatched bases: 2. The germline CDR1 and CDR2 sequences are SGHRS and YFSETQ. CDR3 DNA: TGCGCCAGCAGCTTGGCCGACAGGGACACCGGGGAGCTGTTTTTT. The encoded protein is CASSLADRDTGELFF.